This TCR beta chain originates from a study of control samples from healthy donors and cancer patients (TCRdb year 2020). Libraries were built with the immunoSEQ multiplex PCR assay. TCRdb holds this immuneACCESS table with in-frame rearrangements only. Some clones are missing; in checked studies, unresolved V genes explain under half, and the rest has no known cause. This sample lists 150,000 to 200,000 clones; 80% to 95% were detected once. The top ten constitute 0.65% to 0.75% of the sample. Notes on this clone: Its antigen target is currently unknown. No quality values exist for individual bases; no much larger clone is one base distant.

From cysteine to phenylalanine, the CDR3 is 13 amino acids long. Only the CDR3 region is kept as DNA, spanning 39 bases read in frame from base 1. Looking up the germline V gene yields CDR1 MNHEY and CDR2 SVGAGI. V is cut back by 6 bases and J by 8 bases, with 7 bases in the junction unmatched. Material for sequencing was blood. Rearrangement joined TRBV6-5 to TRBJ1-2; 9 middle bases align to TRBD1. The receptor's source is a woman aged 30 to 39 in good health. At the DNA level, the sequence is TGTGCCAGCAGACCACAGGGGGCTTGGGGCTACACCTTC. This yields the protein CASRPQGAWGYTF.